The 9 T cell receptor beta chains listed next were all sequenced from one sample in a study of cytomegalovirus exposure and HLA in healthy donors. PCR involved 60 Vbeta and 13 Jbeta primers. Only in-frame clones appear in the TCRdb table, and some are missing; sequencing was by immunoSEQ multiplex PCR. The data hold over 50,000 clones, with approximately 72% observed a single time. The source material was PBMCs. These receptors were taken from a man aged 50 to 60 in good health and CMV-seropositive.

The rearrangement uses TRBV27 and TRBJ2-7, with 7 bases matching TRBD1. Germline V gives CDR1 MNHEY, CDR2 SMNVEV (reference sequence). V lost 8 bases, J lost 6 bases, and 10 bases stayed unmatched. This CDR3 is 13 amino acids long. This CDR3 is CASRQGLGGEQYF. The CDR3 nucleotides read TGTGCCAGCCGACAGGGATTAGGGGGCGAGCAGTACTTC.

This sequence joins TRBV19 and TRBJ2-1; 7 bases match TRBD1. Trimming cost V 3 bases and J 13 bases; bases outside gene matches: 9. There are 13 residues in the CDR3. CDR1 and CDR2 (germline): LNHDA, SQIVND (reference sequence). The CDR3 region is CASSIPLDREQFF. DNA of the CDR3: TGTGCCAGTAGTATTCCCCTCGACAGGGAACAGTTCTTC. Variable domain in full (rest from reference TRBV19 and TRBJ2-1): DGGITQSPKYLFRKEGQNVTLSCEQNLNHDAMYWYRQDPGQGLRLIYYSQIVNDFQKGDIAEGYSVSREKKESFPLTVTSAQKNPTAFYLCASSIPLDREQFFGPGTRLTVL.

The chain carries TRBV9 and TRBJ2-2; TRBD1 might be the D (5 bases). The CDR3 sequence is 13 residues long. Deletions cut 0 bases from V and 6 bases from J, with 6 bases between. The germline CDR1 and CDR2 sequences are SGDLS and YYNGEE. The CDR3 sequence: CASSVARAGELFF. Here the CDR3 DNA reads TGTGCCAGCAGCGTAGCCAGGGCCGGGGAGCTGTTTTTT.

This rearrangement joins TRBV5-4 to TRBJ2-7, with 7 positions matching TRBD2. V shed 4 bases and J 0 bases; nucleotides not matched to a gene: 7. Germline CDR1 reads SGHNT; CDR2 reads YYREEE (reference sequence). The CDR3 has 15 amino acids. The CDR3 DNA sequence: TGTGCCAGCAGCATCGACCGCGGGAGCTCCTACGAGCAGTACTTC. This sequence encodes CASSIDRGSSYEQYF.

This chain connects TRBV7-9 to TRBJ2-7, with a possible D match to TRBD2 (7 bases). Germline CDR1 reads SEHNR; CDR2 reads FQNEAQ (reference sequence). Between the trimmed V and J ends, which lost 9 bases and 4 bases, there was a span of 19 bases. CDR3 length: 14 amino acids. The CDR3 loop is CASGGGAGWYEQYF. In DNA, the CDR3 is TGTGCCAGTGGGGGGGGCGCAGGATGGTACGAGCAGTACTTC.

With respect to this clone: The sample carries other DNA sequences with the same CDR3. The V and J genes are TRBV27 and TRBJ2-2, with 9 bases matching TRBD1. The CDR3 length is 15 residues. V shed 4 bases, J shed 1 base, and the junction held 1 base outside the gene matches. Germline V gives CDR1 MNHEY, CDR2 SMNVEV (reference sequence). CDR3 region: CASSSGQGNTGELFF. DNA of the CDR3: TGTGCCAGCAGTTCGGGACAGGGGAACACCGGGGAGCTGTTTTTT.

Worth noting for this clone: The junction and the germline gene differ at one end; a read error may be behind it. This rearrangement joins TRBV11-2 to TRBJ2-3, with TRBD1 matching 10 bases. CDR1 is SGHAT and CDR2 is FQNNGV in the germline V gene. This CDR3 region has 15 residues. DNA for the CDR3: TGTGCCAGCAGCCTAGACAGGGGGCCCGCAGATACGCAGTATTTT. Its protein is CASSLDRGPADTQYF. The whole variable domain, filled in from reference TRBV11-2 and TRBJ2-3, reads EAGVAQSPRYKIIEKRQSVAFWCNPISGHATLYWYQQILGQGPKLLIQFQNNGVVDDSQLPKDRFSAERLKGVDSTLKIQPAKLEDSAVYLCASSLDRGPADTQYFGPGTRLTVL.

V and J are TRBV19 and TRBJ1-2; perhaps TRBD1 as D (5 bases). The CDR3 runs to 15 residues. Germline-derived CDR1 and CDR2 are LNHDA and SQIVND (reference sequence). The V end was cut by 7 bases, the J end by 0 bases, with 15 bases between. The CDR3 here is CASMDVQAANYGYTF. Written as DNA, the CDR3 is TGTGCCAGTATGGATGTACAGGCGGCTAACTATGGCTACACCTTC.

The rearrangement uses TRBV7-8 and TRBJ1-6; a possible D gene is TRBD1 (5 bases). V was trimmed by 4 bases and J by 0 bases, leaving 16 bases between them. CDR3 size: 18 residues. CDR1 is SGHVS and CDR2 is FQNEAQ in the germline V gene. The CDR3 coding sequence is TGTGCCAGCAGCTCTAGCGTTGGGGGAAGCTCCTATAATTCACCCCTCCACTTT. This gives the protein CASSSSVGGSSYNSPLHF.